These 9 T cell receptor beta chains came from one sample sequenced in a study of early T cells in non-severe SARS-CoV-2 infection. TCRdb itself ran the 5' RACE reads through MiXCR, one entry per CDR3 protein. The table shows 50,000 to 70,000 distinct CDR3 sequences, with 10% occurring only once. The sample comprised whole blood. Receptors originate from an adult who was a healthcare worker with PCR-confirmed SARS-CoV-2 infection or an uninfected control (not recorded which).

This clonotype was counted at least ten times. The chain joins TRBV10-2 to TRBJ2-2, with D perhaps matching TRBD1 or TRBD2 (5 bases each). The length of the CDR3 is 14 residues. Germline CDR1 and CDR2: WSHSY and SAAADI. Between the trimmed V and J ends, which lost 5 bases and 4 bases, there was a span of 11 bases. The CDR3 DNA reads TGCGCCAGCAGTCCCGGGACGGGCACCGGGGAGCTGTTTTTT. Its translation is CASSPGTGTGELFF.

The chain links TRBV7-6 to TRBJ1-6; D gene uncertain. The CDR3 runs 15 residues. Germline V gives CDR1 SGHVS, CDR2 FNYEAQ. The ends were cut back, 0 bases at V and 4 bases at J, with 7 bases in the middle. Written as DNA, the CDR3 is TGTGCCAGCAGCTTAGCGGCGGATTATAATTCACCCCTCCACTTT. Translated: CASSLAADYNSPLHF.

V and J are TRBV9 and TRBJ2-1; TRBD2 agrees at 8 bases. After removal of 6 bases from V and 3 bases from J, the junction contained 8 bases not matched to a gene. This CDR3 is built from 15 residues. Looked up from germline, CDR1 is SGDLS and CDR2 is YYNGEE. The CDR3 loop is CASTEGLVDYNEQFF. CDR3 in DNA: TGTGCCAGCACCGAGGGACTAGTGGACTACAATGAGCAGTTCTTC.

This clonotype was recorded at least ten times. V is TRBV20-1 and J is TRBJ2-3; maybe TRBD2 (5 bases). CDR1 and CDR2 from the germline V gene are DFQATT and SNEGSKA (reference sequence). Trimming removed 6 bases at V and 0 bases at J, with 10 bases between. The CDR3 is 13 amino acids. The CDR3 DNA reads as TGCAGTGCGGAGGACCATAGCACAGATACGCAGTATTTT. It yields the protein CSAEDHSTDTQYF.

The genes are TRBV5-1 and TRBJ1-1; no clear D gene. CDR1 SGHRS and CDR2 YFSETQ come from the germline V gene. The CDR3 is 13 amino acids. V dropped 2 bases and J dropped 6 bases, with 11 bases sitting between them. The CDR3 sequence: CASSLQTGAEAFF. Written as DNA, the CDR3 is TGCGCCAGCAGCTTACAGACCGGGGCTGAAGCTTTCTTT. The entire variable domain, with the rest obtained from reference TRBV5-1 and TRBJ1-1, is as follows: KAGVTQTPRYLIKTRGQQVTLSCSPISGHRSVSWYQQTPGQGLQFLFEYFSETQRNKGNFPGRFSGRQFSNSRSEMNVSTLELGDSALYLCASSLQTGAEAFFGQGTRLTVV.

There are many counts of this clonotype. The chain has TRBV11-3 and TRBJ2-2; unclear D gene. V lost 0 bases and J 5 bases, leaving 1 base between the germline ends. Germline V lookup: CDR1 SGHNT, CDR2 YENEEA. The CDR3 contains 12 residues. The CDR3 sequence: CASSLETGELFF. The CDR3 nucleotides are TGTGCCAGCAGCTTAGAAACCGGGGAGCTGTTTTTT.

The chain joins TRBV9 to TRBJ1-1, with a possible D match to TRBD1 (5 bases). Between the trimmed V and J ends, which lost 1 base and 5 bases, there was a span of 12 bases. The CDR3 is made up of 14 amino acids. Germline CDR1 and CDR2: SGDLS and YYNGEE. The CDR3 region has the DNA TGTGCCAGCAGCGTAAGCGGGGCGCGAACTGAAGCTTTCTTT. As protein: CASSVSGARTEAFF.

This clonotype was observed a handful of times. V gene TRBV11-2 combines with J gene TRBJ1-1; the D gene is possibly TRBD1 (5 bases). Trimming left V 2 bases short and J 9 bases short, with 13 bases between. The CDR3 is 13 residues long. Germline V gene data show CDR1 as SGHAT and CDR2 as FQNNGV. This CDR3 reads CASSLNGQGQAFF. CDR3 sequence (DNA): TGTGCCAGCAGCTTAAACGGGCAGGGACAAGCTTTCTTT.

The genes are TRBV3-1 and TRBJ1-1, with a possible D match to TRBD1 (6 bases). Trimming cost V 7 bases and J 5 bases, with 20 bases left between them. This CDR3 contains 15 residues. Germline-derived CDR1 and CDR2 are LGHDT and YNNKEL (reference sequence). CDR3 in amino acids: CASTSTPRGATEAFF. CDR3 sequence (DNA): TGTGCCAGCACCTCCACTCCGAGGGGGGCGACTGAAGCTTTCTTT. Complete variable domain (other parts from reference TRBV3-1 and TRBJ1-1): DTAVSQTPKYLVTQMGNDKSIKCEQNLGHDTMYWYKQDSKKFLKIMFSYNNKELIINETVPNRFSPKSPDKAHLNLHINSLELGDSAVYFCASTSTPRGATEAFFGQGTRLTVV.